The TCR beta chain under discussion was sequenced for a study of blood T cell repertoires in COVID-19. V lost 4 bases, J lost 2 bases, and 13 bases lay in between. The germline V gene encodes CDR1 MGHRA and CDR2 YSYEKL. CDR3 length equals 15 residues. The data were produced by immunoSEQ multiplex PCR, yet TCRdb's version contains in-frame clones alone and is incomplete. The data hold some 200,000 clones, with around 82% observed a single time. Participant-reported clinical history was the basis for cohort assignment. This rearrangement joins TRBV4-1 to TRBJ2-3; D call uncertain. The sequenced material came from PBMCs or T cells enriched from blood (not recorded which). The sequence came from an older woman with acute COVID-19. CDR3 nucleotides: TGCGCCAGCAGCCCCCAACAGAGATTCACAGATACGCAGTATTTT. Amino acid sequence: CASSPQQRFTDTQYF.